Included here is one T cell receptor beta chain sequence, with context. The sample belongs to a study of T cell changes during pregnancy in multiple sclerosis. Libraries were prepared by immunoSEQ multiplex PCR; TCRdb keeps only in-frame clonotypes and omits some of them. Found here are some 10,000 clones, around 89% of them singletons; the top ten hold approximately 5.1%. CDR1 and CDR2 from the germline V gene are SQVTM and ANQGSEA. The length of the CDR3 is 13 residues. Germline trimming cut 6 bases from V and 5 bases from J; bases unmatched to any gene: 7. This chain connects TRBV29-1 to TRBJ2-1; 7 positions agree with TRBD1. The clonotype originates from a female donor in good health, enrolled as a control in a pregnancy study. The sample was CD8+ T cells from peripheral blood mononuclear cells, taken in the first trimester of pregnancy. The CDR3 DNA is TGCAGCGTAGCCGGGACAGAGCACAATGAGCAGTTCTTC. It encodes CSVAGTEHNEQFF.